This section outlines one TCR beta chain sequence together with its context. Preparation of the TCRbeta library involved a method that used unique molecular identifiers. Using its own MiXCR run on the PCR reads, TCRdb lists one record per CDR3 protein. Of around 680,000 distinct CDR3 sequences in the sample, roughly 15% are singletons; the top ten hold about 1.1%. The sample comes from a study of T-cell reconstitution after alpha-beta-depleted transplantation in children. The input for sequencing was PBMCs from the stem cell graft donor, taken from the stem cell graft. The receptor comes from a human donor who donated a stem cell graft to a child with acute myeloid leukemia.

The CDR3: CASSSSKLAKNIQYF. The DNA of the CDR3 is TGTGCCAGCAGTTCATCCAAGCTAGCCAAAAACATTCAGTACTTC. The chain combines TRBV28 with TRBJ2-4; D uncertain. The CDR3 spans 15 residues. Trimming removed 4 bases from V and 0 bases from J, with 10 bases in between. Germline loops: CDR1 MDHEN, CDR2 SYDVKM.